The source of this T cell receptor (beta chain) is a study of blood T cell repertoires in COVID-19. V gave up 5 bases and J gave up 2 bases, with 15 bases separating them. This CDR3 region has 15 residues. CDR1 and CDR2 (germline): MNHEY, SMNVEV (reference sequence). Repertoires were generated with immunoSEQ multiplex PCR, while TCRdb's copy carries only in-frame clones and drops some. This table holds around 190,000 clones, roughly 80% found once. What was sequenced was peripheral blood. This TCR derives from a human donor in a cohort sampled during active COVID-19. This chain connects TRBV27 to TRBJ1-2; tentative D call: TRBD1 (5 bases). CDR3 region: CASSPVGGVNYGYTF. The CDR3 nucleotides read TGTGCCAGCAGTCCAGTCGGGGGGGTGAACTATGGCTACACCTTC.